These 11 T cell receptor beta chains came from one sample sequenced in a study of cytomegalovirus exposure and HLA in healthy donors. This PCR relied on a set of 60 Vbeta primers and 13 Jbeta primers. Assay: immunoSEQ multiplex PCR; the TCRdb copy retains only in-frame clones and omits some. The table records over 150,000 clones, approximately 80% of them present only once. The sequenced sample was PBMCs. These TCRs come from a man between 18 and 29 years old in good health and CMV-seropositive.

The rearrangement uses TRBV27 and TRBJ2-2; 13 bases are a match to TRBD2. V shed 5 bases and J 6 bases; nucleotides not matched to a gene: 6. The CDR3 runs to 16 residues. CDR1 is MNHEY and CDR2 is SMNVEV in the germline V gene (reference sequence). The chain's CDR3 is CASSPGTSGIPGELFF. The DNA of the CDR3 is TGTGCCAGCAGTCCAGGGACTAGCGGGATTCCCGGGGAGCTGTTTTTT.

This clone has only one observation. V usage is TRBV19 and J usage is TRBJ1-2, with D uncertain. The CDR3 extends over 14 amino acids. Trimming removed 4 bases at V and 2 bases at J, with 11 bases between. Germline-derived CDR1 and CDR2 are LNHDA and SQIVND (reference sequence). The CDR3 region is CASSTSAGNYGYTF. The DNA of the CDR3 is TGTGCCAGTAGTACCTCAGCGGGGAACTATGGCTACACCTTC.

The chain is built from TRBV2 and TRBJ2-3, with TRBD2 matching 8 bases. After removal of 5 bases from V and 6 bases from J, the junction contained 7 bases not matched to a gene. CDR3 size: 14 residues. The V gene's germline CDR1 is SNHLY and CDR2 FYNNEI. The CDR3 bases are TGTGCCAGCAGTCGCGGTAGCGGGGCGGATACGCAGTATTTT. It codes for CASSRGSGADTQYF.

This clone was seen more than once but under ten times. The chain has TRBV6-4 and TRBJ2-1; D is undetermined. Germline V gene sequence: CDR1 MRHNA, CDR2 SNTAGT. The CDR3 is 13 amino acids. Trimming pared 4 bases from V and 0 bases from J, leaving 4 bases between. The CDR3, as DNA: TGTGCCAGCAGTGCGGGCTCCTACAATGAGCAGTTCTTC. Protein: CASSAGSYNEQFF.

The V call is TRBV29-1, the J call TRBJ2-7; 8 bases are a match to TRBD2. The CDR3 is made up of 13 amino acids. CDR1 is SQVTM and CDR2 is ANQGSEA in the germline V gene. The V segment lost 4 bases and the J segment 0 bases; nucleotides outside the gene matches: 2. The CDR3 nucleotides are TGCAGCGTTGCTGCGGGGGGCTCCTACGAGCAGTACTTC. It encodes CSVAAGGSYEQYF.

The chain combines TRBV5-1 with TRBJ1-3, with D unresolved. The CDR3 has 14 amino acids. CDR1 is SGHRS and CDR2 is YFSETQ in the germline V gene. V dropped 2 bases and J dropped 0 bases, with 6 bases sitting between them. The chain's CDR3 is CASSFEGSGNTIYF. The CDR3 DNA reads TGCGCCAGCAGCTTTGAGGGCTCTGGAAACACCATATATTTT. The whole variable domain, remainder taken from reference TRBV5-1 and TRBJ1-3, is KAGVTQTPRYLIKTRGQQVTLSCSPISGHRSVSWYQQTPGQGLQFLFEYFSETQRNKGNFPGRFSGRQFSNSRSEMNVSTLELGDSALYLCASSFEGSGNTIYFGEGSWLTVV.

This rearrangement joins TRBV27 to TRBJ1-6; D is unclear. Germline V lookup: CDR1 MNHEY, CDR2 SMNVEV (reference sequence). Trimming stripped 7 bases from V and 4 bases from J, with 11 bases between. The CDR3 spans 14 residues. The DNA for the CDR3 is TGTGCCAGCACTATAAACGGGTATAATTCACCCCTCCACTTT. Translation: CASTINGYNSPLHF.

J is TRBJ1-6 and V is TRBV19, with 10 bases lining up with TRBD1. V trimming: 6 bases; J trimming: 14 bases; junction bases outside the gene matches: 13. This CDR3 is built from 15 residues. Germline values: CDR1 LNHDA, CDR2 SQIVND (reference sequence). The CDR3 nucleotides read TGTGCCAGTAGCAGTACCGGGACAGGGGTGATTGCCCTCCACTTT. It translates to CASSSTGTGVIALHF.

This clone was counted a few times. The J gene is TRBJ2-3, the V gene TRBV5-1; TRBD2 is a possible D gene (6 bases). Per the germline V gene, CDR1 is SGHRS and CDR2 is YFSETQ. This CDR3 has 14 residues. Trimming removed 1 base from V and 4 bases from J, with 10 bases in between. CDR3 sequence (DNA): TGCGCCAGCAGCTTGAACGGGAGAGCAGATACGCAGTATTTT. Translating gives CASSLNGRADTQYF.

This clone was detected only once. This chain joins TRBV25-1 and TRBJ2-1; 10 bases agree with TRBD2. There are 15 residues in the CDR3. Germline V gene lookup returns CDR1 MGHDK and CDR2 SYGVNS. After removal of 5 bases from V and 7 bases from J, the junction contained 8 bases not matched to a gene. The CDR3 region has the DNA TGTGCCAGCAGTCCTACTAGCGGGATTGAGAATGAGCAGTTCTTC. Translated: CASSPTSGIENEQFF.

This chain connects TRBV7-6 to TRBJ2-7, with TRBD2 matching over 7 bases. Germline CDR1 reads SGHVS; CDR2 reads FNYEAQ. The length of the CDR3 is 15 residues. V dropped 4 bases and J dropped 7; count of bases not matched to a gene: 13. The DNA of the CDR3 is TGTGCCAGCAGCTCCGCGGCGGGAGTTCTTGGGGAGCAGTACTTC. Protein: CASSSAAGVLGEQYF.